The following is a T cell receptor beta chain sequence with its context. Authors' data handling: Counts of nucleated cells, estimated from reference gene primer amplification, were obtained. This table comes from immunoSEQ multiplex PCR, and its TCRdb copy is limited to in-frame clones, with some not included. The V and J calls and clone size were taken over from that table, and D and trimming were inferred from the DNA. The table has over 75,000 clones, about 83% seen once. The data originate from a study of blood T cell repertoires in COVID-19. Whole-study context: The United States, Italy and Spain supplied acute and convalescent COVID-19 samples. From T cells, B-cell-depleted T cells, or PBMCs came the material, which was cDNA or gDNA.

In germline, CDR1 is MNHNY, CDR2 SVGAGI (reference sequence). The length of the CDR3 is 15 residues. V was pared by 10 bases and J by 0 bases, with 13 bases between. Input material: peripheral blood. The V and J genes are TRBV6-6 and TRBJ1-6; no clear D. This sequence originates from a human donor in a cohort sampled during active COVID-19. Here the CDR3 reads CATTRESSYNSPLHF. CDR3 nucleotide sequence: TGTGCCACAACACGGGAGAGCTCCTATAATTCACCCCTCCACTTT.